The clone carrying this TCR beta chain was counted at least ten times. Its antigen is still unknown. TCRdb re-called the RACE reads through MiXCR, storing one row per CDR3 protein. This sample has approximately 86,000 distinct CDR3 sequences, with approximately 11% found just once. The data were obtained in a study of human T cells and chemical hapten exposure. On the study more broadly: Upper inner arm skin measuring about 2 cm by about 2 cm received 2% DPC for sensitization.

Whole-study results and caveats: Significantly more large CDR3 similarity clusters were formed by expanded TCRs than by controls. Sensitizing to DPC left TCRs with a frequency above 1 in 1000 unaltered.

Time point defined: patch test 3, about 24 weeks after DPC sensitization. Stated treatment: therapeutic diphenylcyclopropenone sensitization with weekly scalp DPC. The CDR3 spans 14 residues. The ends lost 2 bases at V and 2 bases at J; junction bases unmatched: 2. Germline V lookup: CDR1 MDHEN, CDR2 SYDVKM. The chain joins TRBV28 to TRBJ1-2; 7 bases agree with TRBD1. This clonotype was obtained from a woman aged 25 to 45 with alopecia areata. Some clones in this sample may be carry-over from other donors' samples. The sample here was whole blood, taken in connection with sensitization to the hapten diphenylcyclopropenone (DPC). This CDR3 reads CASSLVGGNYGYTF. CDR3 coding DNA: TGTGCCAGCAGTTTAGTAGGGGGCAACTATGGCTACACCTTC.